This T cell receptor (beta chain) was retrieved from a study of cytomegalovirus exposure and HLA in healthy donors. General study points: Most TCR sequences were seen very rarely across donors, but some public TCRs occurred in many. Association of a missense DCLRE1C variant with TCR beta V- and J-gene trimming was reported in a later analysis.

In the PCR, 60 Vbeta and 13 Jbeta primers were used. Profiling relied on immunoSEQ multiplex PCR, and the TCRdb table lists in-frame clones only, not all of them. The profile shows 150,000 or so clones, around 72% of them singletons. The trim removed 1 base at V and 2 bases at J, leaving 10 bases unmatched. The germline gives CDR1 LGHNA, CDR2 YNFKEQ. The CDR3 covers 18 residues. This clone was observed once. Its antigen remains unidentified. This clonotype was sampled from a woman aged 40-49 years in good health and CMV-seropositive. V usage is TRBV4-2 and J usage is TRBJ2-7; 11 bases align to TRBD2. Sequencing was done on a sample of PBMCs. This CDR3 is CASSQGPLSGGAPYEQYF. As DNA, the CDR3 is TGTGCCAGCAGCCAAGGTCCTCTTAGCGGGGGGGCACCCTACGAGCAGTACTTC.